Sequencing of this TCR beta chain was carried out in a study of cytomegalovirus exposure and HLA in healthy donors. Primers included in the PCR were 60 Vbeta and 13 Jbeta primers. In the original workflow: About 10 million shared chains were among some 80 million unique TCR beta chains counted in a later analysis. TCRdb keeps only in-frame clones here, not all; method: immunoSEQ multiplex PCR. The V and J calls and clone size come from that table; D and trimming were worked out from the DNA. Counted here are over 150,000 clones, about four fifths occurring once; the ten biggest clones make up around 14%. Trimming took off 5 bases at V and 2 bases at J, with 18 bases between the two ends. CDR1 and CDR2 (germline): MDHEN, SYDVKM. The CDR3 extends over 16 amino acids. This clone was picked up one time.

The chain uses TRBV28 and TRBJ2-5, with D uncertain. The sequence was collected from a woman aged 45-65 years in good health and CMV-seronegative. Source material: PBMCs. CDR3 DNA sequence: TGTGCCAGCAGTCCTGACACCAAAAGTTTACAAGAGACCCAGTACTTC. Amino acids: CASSPDTKSLQETQYF.